The 30 T cell receptor beta chains reported below all come from one sample, sequenced in a study of T-cell memory formation after mild COVID-19. TCRdb re-analysed the 5' RACE reads in MiXCR, keeping a single row per CDR3 protein. The sample has about 350,000 distinct CDR3 sequences, around 15% seen once. The sequenced material came from PBMCs or a T cell subset sorted from them (not recorded which). These receptors were taken from a man aged 18 to 30 who had mild COVID-19 (a few samples of this study predate the infection). Cell type and time point are not known.

This clonotype came up a few times. The chain carries TRBV6-6 and TRBJ1-1, with TRBD1 matching 10 bases. V lost 5 bases and J lost 3; bases outside the gene matches: 3. Germline values: CDR1 MNHNY, CDR2 SVGAGI (reference sequence). The CDR3 contains 14 residues. The CDR3 spells CASSMTGGDTEAFF. DNA of the CDR3: TGTGCCAGCAGTATGACAGGGGGCGACACTGAAGCTTTCTTT.

The chain has TRBV29-1 and TRBJ2-1, with TRBD2 as a possible D gene (5 bases). V lost 0 bases, J lost 9 bases, and 9 bases lay in between. Per the germline V gene, CDR1 is SQVTM and CDR2 is ANQGSEA. There are 12 residues in the CDR3. For the CDR3, the DNA is TGCAGCGTTGAAGATGGAGGAACTGAGCAGTTCTTC. It is translated as CSVEDGGTEQFF.

The chain carries TRBV20-1 and TRBJ1-5; D call uncertain. V lost 0 bases and J lost 0, with 12 bases in between. Germline V gene data show CDR1 as DFQATT and CDR2 as SNEGSKA (reference sequence). The CDR3 extends over 16 amino acids. This chain's CDR3 is CSARDRRQNSNQPQHF. The CDR3 region has the DNA TGCAGTGCTAGAGATAGGAGGCAGAATAGCAATCAGCCCCAGCATTTT.

The table lists this clonotype with many counts. V usage is TRBV5-1 and J usage is TRBJ2-7; D is possibly TRBD1 or TRBD2 (5 bases each). Trimming took off 1 base at V and 0 bases at J, with 8 bases between the two ends. The CDR3 spans 14 residues. Germline values: CDR1 SGHRS, CDR2 YFSETQ. The chain's CDR3 is CASSLSGSSYEQYV. As DNA, the CDR3 is TGCGCCAGCAGCTTGTCAGGGAGCTCCTACGAGCAGTACGTC.

The J gene is TRBJ2-5, the V gene TRBV7-2; D gene uncertain. Germline values: CDR1 SGHTA, CDR2 FQGNSA. Trimming took 0 bases from V and 4 from J, leaving 9 bases between them. CDR3 length: 14 residues. The chain's CDR3 is CASSLALASETQYF. The CDR3 coding sequence is TGTGCCAGCAGCTTAGCGCTGGCGTCAGAGACCCAGTACTTC.

The chain carries TRBV5-1 and TRBJ2-7, with a possible D match to TRBD2 (5 bases). CDR1 is SGHRS and CDR2 is YFSETQ in the germline V gene. The CDR3 spans 16 residues. Trimming left V 0 bases short and J 0 bases short, with 13 bases between. CDR3 sequence: CASSLERGKGSYEQYV. CDR3 coding DNA: TGCGCCAGCAGCTTGGAACGAGGGAAAGGCTCCTACGAGCAGTACGTC.

The sample holds a few counts of this clonotype. The chain has TRBV10-2 and TRBJ1-2; 8 positions match TRBD1. The ends lost 3 bases at V and 7 bases at J; junction bases unmatched: 4. The CDR3 extends over 13 amino acids. From germline, CDR1 is WSHSY and CDR2 SAAADI. The CDR3 protein is CASSEQGVPGYTF. The DNA of the CDR3 is TGCGCCAGCAGTGAACAGGGGGTTCCTGGCTACACCTTC.

The chain uses TRBV7-2 and TRBJ2-3; 9 positions agree with TRBD1. The CDR3 loop spans 17 amino acids. Germline assignment: CDR1 SGHTA and CDR2 FQGNSA. V lost 5 bases to trimming and J lost 3 bases; unmatched junction nucleotides: 12. The CDR3 loop is CASSLFRPGQGTDTQYF. The CDR3, as DNA: TGTGCCAGCAGCCTGTTTCGCCCGGGACAGGGAACAGATACGCAGTATTTT.

This clonotype occurred many times. Without the conserved terminal phenylalanine or tryptophan, this CDR3 likely stems from a read error. The DNA is left out, because the CDR3 cannot be placed on it with certainty; the CDR3 is given as TCRdb lists it. This sequence joins TRBV20-1 and TRBJ2-1; TRBD2 was called by the table and not checked on the DNA. The CDR3 has 13 residues if both end residues are counted. Germline V lookup: CDR1 DFQATT, CDR2 SNEGSKA (reference sequence). The CDR3 region is CSASLPHLAGGLL.

This clonotype came up a few times. The V call is TRBV4-3, the J call TRBJ2-7, with D possibly called TRBD1 or TRBD2 (6 bases each). This CDR3 is built from 14 residues. Germline-derived CDR1 and CDR2 are LGHNA and YSLEER. Trimming left V 3 bases short and J 3 bases short, with 12 bases between. CDR3 protein: CASSHARGDYEQYF. CDR3 nucleotide sequence: TGCGCCAGCAGCCACGCAAGGGGGGACTACGAGCAGTACTTC.

This clonotype has at least ten counts. The chain carries TRBV5-4 and TRBJ2-7, with D tentatively TRBD1 (5 bases). V was pared by 2 bases and J by 1 base, with 16 bases between. Germline V gene data show CDR1 as SGHNT and CDR2 as YYREEE (reference sequence). This CDR3 comprises 16 residues. The CDR3 DNA is TGTGCCAGCAGCTTTGGGTTTGACAGCCCATCCTACGAGCAGTACTTC. Its protein is CASSFGFDSPSYEQYF.

This clonotype showed up just a few times. The chain is built from TRBV12-3 or TRBV12-4 and TRBJ2-2; 7 bases align to TRBD1. Unmatched junction bases numbered 7, after V lost 5 bases and J lost 1 base. This CDR3 contains 16 residues. CDR3 nucleotides: TGTGCCAGCAGTCCACTACGGACAGGGAACACCGGGGAGCTGTTTTTT. Protein product: CASSPLRTGNTGELFF.

The rearrangement uses TRBV6-6 and TRBJ1-4; no clear D. The CDR3 has 14 amino acids. Trimming removed 7 bases from V and 4 bases from J, with 13 bases in between. The germline CDR1 and CDR2 sequences are MNHNY and SVGAGI (reference sequence). The CDR3 loop reads CASISSRLNEKLFF. The CDR3, as DNA: TGTGCCAGCATCTCCTCCCGTCTTAATGAAAAACTGTTTTTT.

This clonotype was seen a handful of times. The chain joins TRBV12-3 or TRBV12-4 to TRBJ1-4, with TRBD1 as a possible D gene (5 bases). Trimming left V 7 bases short and J 3 bases short, with 9 bases between. This CDR3 contains 13 residues. DNA of the CDR3: TGTGCCAGCAAGCAGGGCGCTAATGAAAAACTGTTTTTT. It encodes CASKQGANEKLFF.

This clonotype was found many times. This chain joins TRBV29-1 and TRBJ2-5; TRBD2 agrees at 11 bases. Germline CDR1 SQVTM, CDR2 ANQGSEA. The CDR3 covers 16 residues. With 5 bases clipped from V and 7 bases from J, the junction kept 15 bases outside the gene matches. This chain's CDR3 is CSVNLAGGAYKGTQYF. CDR3 DNA: TGCAGCGTTAATCTAGCGGGGGGCGCTTATAAGGGGACCCAGTACTTC.

The CDR3: CASKTGGANTEAFF. Here the CDR3 DNA reads TGTGCCAGCAAAACAGGGGGCGCAAACACTGAAGCTTTCTTT. V usage is TRBV18 and J usage is TRBJ1-1, with 9 bases that match TRBD1. CDR3 length equals 14 residues. Germline V gene lookup returns CDR1 KGHSH and CDR2 LQKENI. The trim removed 8 bases at V and 2 bases at J, leaving 6 bases unmatched.

In its sample, this clonotype was seen a few times. The J gene is TRBJ1-1, the V gene TRBV12-3 or TRBV12-4; possibly TRBD1 for D (5 bases). The CDR3 has 14 amino acids. The V end lost 5 bases, the J end lost 3 bases, and 13 bases lay between the germline ends. The CDR3 DNA reads as TGTGCCAGCAGTAGCCGGGGCCCGTACACTGAAGCTTTCTTT. Protein product: CASSSRGPYTEAFF.

V and J are TRBV6-2 or TRBV6-3 and TRBJ1-1, with D possibly matching TRBD1 (6 bases). CDR3 length: 15 residues. Germline CDR1 MNHEY, CDR2 SVGEGT. The V end lost 3 bases, the J end lost 2 bases, and 13 bases lay between the germline ends. CDR3 amino acids: CASSYGTKGNTEAFF. As DNA, the CDR3 is TGTGCCAGCAGTTATGGGACAAAAGGTAACACTGAAGCTTTCTTT.

The genes are TRBV10-3 and TRBJ2-3; D is unresolved. Germline CDR1 ENHRY, CDR2 SYGVKD. The CDR3 has 15 amino acids. Trimming left V 0 bases short and J 0 bases short, with 7 bases between. This CDR3 is CAISESMGSTDTQYF. CDR3 DNA sequence: TGTGCCATCAGTGAGTCCATGGGGAGCACAGATACGCAGTATTTT.

This CDR3 reads CASNTIVDSPFQETQYF. The CDR3 nucleotides read TGTGCCAGCAACACTATCGTCGACTCACCCTTCCAAGAGACCCAGTACTTC. The chain links TRBV6-2 or TRBV6-3 to TRBJ2-5; D not certain. The V gene's germline CDR1 is MNHEY and CDR2 SVGEGT. V shed 7 bases and J shed 1 base, with 22 bases lying between them. This CDR3 has 17 amino acids.

Remarks on this clonotype: A read error may produce the germline difference seen at one junction end. This chain joins TRBV4-3 and TRBJ1-2; 8 bases map to TRBD1. The CDR3 extends over 13 amino acids. Germline CDR1 LGHNA, CDR2 YSLEER. The CDR3 region has the DNA TGCGCCAGCAGCCAAGCCCCCAGGGGGCGCGTCGTCTTC. Translated: CASSQAPRGRVVF.

This clonotype showed up many times. The chain recombines TRBV5-1 with TRBJ2-7; D remains unclear. V was cut by 2 bases and J by 1 base, with 10 bases left in between. Germline CDR1 reads SGHRS; CDR2 reads YFSETQ. The CDR3 is 14 residues long. As DNA, the CDR3 is TGCGCCAGCAGCTTTCAAGGCACATCCTACGAGCAGTACTTC. Translated: CASSFQGTSYEQYF. Looking up the rest from reference TRBV5-1 and TRBJ2-7 gives the full variable domain: KAGVTQTPRYLIKTRGQQVTLSCSPISGHRSVSWYQQTPGQGLQFLFEYFSETQRNKGNFPGRFSGRQFSNSRSEMNVSTLELGDSALYLCASSFQGTSYEQYFGPGTRLTVT.

This chain's CDR3 is CASTWGGGETEAFF. The CDR3, as DNA: TGTGCCAGCACCTGGGGGGGAGGGGAGACTGAAGCTTTCTTT. The rearrangement joins TRBV12-3 or TRBV12-4 to TRBJ1-1, with D perhaps matching TRBD1 (5 bases). The CDR3 is 14 residues long. Deletions cut 7 bases from V and 5 bases from J, with 17 bases between.

This clonotype was recorded a few times. The rearrangement uses TRBV11-2 and TRBJ2-7; D tentatively reads TRBD1 or TRBD2 (5 bases each). This CDR3 is 14 amino acids long. V lost 3 bases, J lost 6 bases, and 15 bases lay in between. Germline V CDR1 and CDR2: SGHAT, FQNNGV. CDR3 in DNA: TGTGCCAGCAGCTTTTTGGGACCCGGGATCGAGCAGTACTTC. It specifies CASSFLGPGIEQYF.

The rearrangement joins TRBV5-1 to TRBJ2-5; 12 positions match TRBD2. V was pared by 3 bases and J by 5 bases, with 5 bases of the junction left unmatched. The CDR3 runs 15 residues. Germline assignment: CDR1 SGHRS and CDR2 YFSETQ. This chain's CDR3 is CASSSRLAGVETQYF. The CDR3 nucleotides read TGCGCCAGCAGCTCACGACTAGCGGGGGTTGAGACCCAGTACTTC.

This chain links TRBV6-5 with TRBJ1-1, with 7 bases aligning to TRBD1. The V and J ends lost 3 bases and 3 bases, in that order; junction bases with no gene match: 19. Germline V gives CDR1 MNHEY, CDR2 SVGAGI. The CDR3 covers 19 residues. CDR3 region: CASSYRSLVLTGTYTEAFF. The CDR3 nucleotides read TGTGCCAGCAGTTATCGTAGTTTGGTCTTGACAGGGACTTACACTGAAGCTTTCTTT.

This clonotype was seen a handful of times. The chain carries TRBV5-1 and TRBJ1-6; D ambiguous. This CDR3 is built from 17 residues. Trimming pared 4 bases from V and 8 bases from J, leaving 22 bases between. Germline V CDR1 and CDR2: SGHRS, YFSETQ. The CDR3 nucleotides are TGCGCCAGCAGCCAGTCAGGACGAAGCCGCGGGGATTCACCCCTCCACTTT. Amino acid sequence: CASSQSGRSRGDSPLHF.

This clonotype turned up a few times. V gene TRBV7-8 combines with J gene TRBJ2-5; TRBD2 matches at 13 bases. The germline V gene encodes CDR1 SGHVS and CDR2 FQNEAQ. Trimming cost V 1 base and J 5 bases; bases outside gene matches: 13. There are 19 residues in the CDR3. CDR3 DNA: TGTGCCAGCAGCTTAGGTTCCTTAACTAGCGGGGGGGCGGTTGAGACCCAGTACTTC. It is translated as CASSLGSLTSGGAVETQYF.

V and J are TRBV5-1 and TRBJ1-2, with TRBD1 identical over 10 bases. The germline gives CDR1 SGHRS, CDR2 YFSETQ. Unmatched junction bases numbered 2, after V lost 2 bases and J lost 4 bases. This CDR3 contains 14 residues. CDR3 in DNA: TGCGCCAGCAGCTTCGGGGACAGGGGCTATGGCTACACCTTC. Protein product: CASSFGDRGYGYTF.

This chain joins TRBV20-1 and TRBJ1-1, with 8 positions matching TRBD1. Germline V gene lookup returns CDR1 DFQATT and CDR2 SNEGSKA (reference sequence). V dropped 1 base and J dropped 6; count of bases not matched to a gene: 4. This CDR3 comprises 13 residues. For the CDR3, the DNA is TGCAGTGCTAGAGCCGGACAGGGCGCTGAAGCTTTCTTT. As protein: CSARAGQGAEAFF.